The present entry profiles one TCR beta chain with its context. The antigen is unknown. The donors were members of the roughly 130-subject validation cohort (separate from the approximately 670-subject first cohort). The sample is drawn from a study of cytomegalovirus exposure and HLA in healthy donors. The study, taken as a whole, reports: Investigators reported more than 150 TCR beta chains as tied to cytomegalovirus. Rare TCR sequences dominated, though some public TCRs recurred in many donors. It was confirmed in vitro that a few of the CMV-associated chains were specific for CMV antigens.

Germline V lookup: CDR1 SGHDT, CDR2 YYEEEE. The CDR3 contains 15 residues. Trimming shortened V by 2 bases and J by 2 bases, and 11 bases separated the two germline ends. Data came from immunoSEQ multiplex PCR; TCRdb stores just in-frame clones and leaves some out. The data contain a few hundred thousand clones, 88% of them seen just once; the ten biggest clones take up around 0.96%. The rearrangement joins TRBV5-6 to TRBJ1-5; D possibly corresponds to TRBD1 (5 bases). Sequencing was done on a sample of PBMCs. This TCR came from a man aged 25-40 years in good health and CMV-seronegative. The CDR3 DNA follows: TGTGCCAGCAGCTTTCGGGGGACGGGCAATCAGCCCCAGCATTTT. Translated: CASSFRGTGNQPQHF.